Listed below are T cell receptor beta chains from one sample, sequenced in a study of cytomegalovirus exposure and HLA in healthy donors. Sequencing was performed with immunoSEQ multiplex PCR; in TCRdb, only in-frame clones are kept and a portion is missing. The sample yields 90,000 to 110,000 clones, under 85% seen once. Sequencing input: PBMCs. The receptors here all came from a man between 25 and 39 years old in good health and CMV-seronegative. Each CDR3 is given with its conserved first and last residue. Each record gives: V gene, D gene, J gene, clone size, CDR3 DNA, CDR3 protein. D genes are given only for firm matches. A row's size may be missing; if present it is once, few, many or a size class.

v_gene: TRBV2
d_gene: TRBD1
j_gene: TRBJ2-2
abundance: -
CDR3nt: TGTGCCAGCCGGGGACAGGGTCCCGGGGAGCTGTTTTTT
CDR3aa: CASRGQGPGELFF

v_gene: TRBV7-2
d_gene: -
j_gene: TRBJ2-7
abundance: -
CDR3nt: TGTGCCAGCAGCTTAGCGCTCGGGACAACTTACGAGCAGTACTTC
CDR3aa: CASSLALGTTYEQYF

v_gene: TRBV10-3
d_gene: TRBD1
j_gene: TRBJ2-5
abundance: -
CDR3nt: TGTGCCATCAGTGAGTCGACAGGGAATACAGAGACCCAGTACTTC
CDR3aa: CAISESTGNTETQYF

v_gene: TRBV5-1
d_gene: TRBD1
j_gene: TRBJ1-4
abundance: few
CDR3nt: TGCGCCAGCAGCTTGTATGGGACAGGGAGAACTAATGAAAAACTGTTTTTT
CDR3aa: CASSLYGTGRTNEKLFF

v_gene: TRBV11-2
d_gene: TRBD2
j_gene: TRBJ2-7
abundance: -
CDR3nt: TGTGCCAGCAGCTCGACTAGCGGGGGGTCCTACGAGCAGTACTTC
CDR3aa: CASSSTSGGSYEQYF

v_gene: TRBV27
d_gene: TRBD1
j_gene: TRBJ1-1
abundance: once
CDR3nt: TGTGCCAGCAGGGGGACAGGGGAAACTGAAGCTTTCTTT
CDR3aa: CASRGTGETEAFF

v_gene: TRBV4-3
d_gene: -
j_gene: TRBJ1-5
abundance: -
CDR3nt: TGCGCCAGCAGCCAAGACGCCAGGGGTTATCAGCCCCAGCATTTT
CDR3aa: CASSQDARGYQPQHF

v_gene: TRBV19
d_gene: -
j_gene: TRBJ1-6
abundance: -
CDR3nt: TGTGCCAGTAGCCCAGGCTACGGGAGTAATTCACCCCTCCACTTT
CDR3aa: CASSPGYGSNSPLHF

v_gene: TRBV6-6
d_gene: -
j_gene: TRBJ2-2
abundance: -
CDR3nt: TGTGCCAGCAGCAGCGGGTACACCGGGGAGCTGTTTTTT
CDR3aa: CASSSGYTGELFF

v_gene: TRBV6-5
d_gene: -
j_gene: TRBJ2-7
abundance: -
CDR3nt: TGTGCCAGCGGAGAGGTGGGTCCCTACGAGCAGTACTTC
CDR3aa: CASGEVGPYEQYF

v_gene: TRBV5-4
d_gene: -
j_gene: TRBJ2-3
abundance: -
CDR3nt: TGTGCCAGCAGCCCCAGTAGCACAGATACGCAGTATTTT
CDR3aa: CASSPSSTDTQYF

v_gene: TRBV6-5
d_gene: TRBD1
j_gene: TRBJ1-1
abundance: few
CDR3nt: TGTGCCAGCAGTTCACAGGGGGCGGGCCCTGAAGCTTTCTTT
CDR3aa: CASSSQGAGPEAFF

v_gene: TRBV28
d_gene: TRBD2
j_gene: TRBJ2-3
abundance: -
CDR3nt: TGTGCCAGCAGTTCCTTAGGGGCTAGCGGGAGGGGGGGCACAGATACGCAGTATTTT
CDR3aa: CASSSLGASGRGGTDTQYF

v_gene: TRBV2
d_gene: TRBD1
j_gene: TRBJ1-1
abundance: once
CDR3nt: TGTGCCAGCAGCCAGGGGGGGACAGGGCGGAACACTGAAGCTTTCTTT
CDR3aa: CASSQGGTGRNTEAFF

v_gene: TRBV7-9
d_gene: -
j_gene: TRBJ2-1
abundance: -
CDR3nt: TGTGCCAGCAGTGGAGCCTTTTACAATGAGCAGTTCTTC
CDR3aa: CASSGAFYNEQFF

v_gene: TRBV7-7
d_gene: -
j_gene: TRBJ2-1
abundance: -
CDR3nt: TGTGCCAGCAGCTTAGCCAAATTCAATGAGCAGTTCTTC
CDR3aa: CASSLAKFNEQFF

v_gene: TRBV27
d_gene: TRBD2
j_gene: TRBJ2-3
abundance: -
CDR3nt: TGTGCCAGCAGTTTGGGGTTCGGGGGGTCCACAGATACGCAGTATTTT
CDR3aa: CASSLGFGGSTDTQYF

v_gene: TRBV5-1
d_gene: TRBD1
j_gene: TRBJ2-5
abundance: -
CDR3nt: TGCGGAAAGGGACAGCAAGAGACCCAGTACTTC
CDR3aa: CGKGQQETQYF

v_gene: TRBV2
d_gene: -
j_gene: TRBJ2-2
abundance: -
CDR3nt: TGTGCCAGCAGTGAAGGGCAGGGGTCCGGGGAGCTGTTTTTT
CDR3aa: CASSEGQGSGELFF

v_gene: TRBV4-1
d_gene: TRBD2
j_gene: TRBJ2-1
abundance: -
CDR3nt: TGCGCCAGCAGAATAGGCGTAGCGGGGGTCTCCTACAATGAGCAGTTCTTC
CDR3aa: CASRIGVAGVSYNEQFF

v_gene: TRBV6-6
d_gene: TRBD1
j_gene: TRBJ1-2
abundance: -
CDR3nt: TGTGCCAGCAGTCGAACTGACAGGGGGCAGGACTATGGCTACACCTTC
CDR3aa: CASSRTDRGQDYGYTF

v_gene: TRBV28
d_gene: TRBD1
j_gene: TRBJ1-2
abundance: -
CDR3nt: TGTGCCAGCAGTTTGCAGGGACAGAACTATGGCTACACCTTC
CDR3aa: CASSLQGQNYGYTF

v_gene: TRBV2
d_gene: TRBD1
j_gene: TRBJ2-7
abundance: -
CDR3nt: TGTGCCAGCGAGAACAGGGGTAATTACGAGCAGTACTTC
CDR3aa: CASENRGNYEQYF

v_gene: TRBV27
d_gene: TRBD2
j_gene: TRBJ2-3
abundance: -
CDR3nt: TGTGCCAGCAGTCCGAGCCTAGCGGGCTTTCTCTACCACACAGATACGCAGTATTTT
CDR3aa: CASSPSLAGFLYHTDTQYF

v_gene: TRBV5-1
d_gene: TRBD2
j_gene: TRBJ2-7
abundance: once
CDR3nt: TGCGCCAGCAGCTTGGGGGGCGGGACTAGCTACGAGCAGTACTTC
CDR3aa: CASSLGGGTSYEQYF